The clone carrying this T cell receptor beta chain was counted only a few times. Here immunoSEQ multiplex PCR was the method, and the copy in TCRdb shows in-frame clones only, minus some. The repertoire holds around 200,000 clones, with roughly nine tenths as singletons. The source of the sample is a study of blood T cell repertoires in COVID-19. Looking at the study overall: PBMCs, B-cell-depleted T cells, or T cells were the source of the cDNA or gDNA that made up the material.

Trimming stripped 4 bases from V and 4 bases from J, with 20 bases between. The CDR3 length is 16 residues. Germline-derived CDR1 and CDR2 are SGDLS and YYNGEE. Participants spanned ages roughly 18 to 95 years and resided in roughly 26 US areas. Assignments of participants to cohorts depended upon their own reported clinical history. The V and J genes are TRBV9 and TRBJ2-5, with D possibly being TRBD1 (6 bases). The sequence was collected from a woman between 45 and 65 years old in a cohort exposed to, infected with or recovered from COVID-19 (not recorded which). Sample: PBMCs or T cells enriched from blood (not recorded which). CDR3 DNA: TGTGCCAGCAGCAGGGGGAGCCGGGTCGTGGGAGAGACCCAGTACTTC. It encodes CASSRGSRVVGETQYF.